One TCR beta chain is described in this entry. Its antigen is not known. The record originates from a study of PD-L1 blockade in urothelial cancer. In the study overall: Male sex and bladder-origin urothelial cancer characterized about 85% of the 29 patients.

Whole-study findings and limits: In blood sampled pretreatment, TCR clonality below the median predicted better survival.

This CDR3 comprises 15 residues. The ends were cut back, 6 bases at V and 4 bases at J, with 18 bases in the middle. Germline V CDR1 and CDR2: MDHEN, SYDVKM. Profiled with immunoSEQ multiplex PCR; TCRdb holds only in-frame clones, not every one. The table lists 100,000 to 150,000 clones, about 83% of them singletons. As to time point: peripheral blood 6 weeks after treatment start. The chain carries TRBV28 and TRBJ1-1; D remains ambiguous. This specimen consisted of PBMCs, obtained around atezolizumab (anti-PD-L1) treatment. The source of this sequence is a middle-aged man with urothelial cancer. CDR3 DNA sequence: TGTGCCAGCAGCGGGTCGGCCAGCCATGGCACTGAAGCTTTCTTT. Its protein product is CASSGSASHGTEAFF.